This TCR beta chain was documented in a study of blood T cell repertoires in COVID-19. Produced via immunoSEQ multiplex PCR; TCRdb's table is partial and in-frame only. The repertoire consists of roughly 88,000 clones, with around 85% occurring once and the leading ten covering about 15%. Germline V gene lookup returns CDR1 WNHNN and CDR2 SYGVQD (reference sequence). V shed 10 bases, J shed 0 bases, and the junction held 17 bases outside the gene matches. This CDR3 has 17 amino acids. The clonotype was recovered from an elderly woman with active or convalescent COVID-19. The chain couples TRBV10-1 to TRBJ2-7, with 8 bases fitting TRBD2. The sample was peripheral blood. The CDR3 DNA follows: TGCGCCAACCGGGCGCAAGGGGCGGGAGGCAGCTCCTACGAGCAGTACTTC. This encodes CANRAQGAGGSSYEQYF.